The 32 T cell receptor beta chains below all came from one sample that was sequenced in a study of esophageal squamous cell carcinoma under preoperative chemotherapy. One entry per CDR3 protein results from TCRdb running MiXCR on the PCR reads. In the table there are fewer than 18,000 distinct CDR3 sequences, approximately 61% of which are singletons. Time point reported: before preoperative PTX-NDP chemotherapy. This specimen was acquired from a patient given preoperative chemotherapy. The source is a human donor with esophageal squamous cell carcinoma. The donor label of this sample is uncertain.

In its sample, this clonotype was seen a few times. The genes are TRBV6-5 and TRBJ2-7; D assignment may be TRBD1 or TRBD2 (5 bases each). V lost 3 bases and J lost 0, with 9 bases in between. The length of the CDR3 is 14 residues. Germline assignment: CDR1 MNHEY and CDR2 SVGAGI. DNA of the CDR3: TGTGCCAGCAGTTATCGGGGCGGCTCCTACGAGCAGTACTTC. Translating it yields CASSYRGGSYEQYF.

CDR3 nucleotide sequence: TGTGCCAGCAGTAGCGGGAGGGCCACAGATACGCAGTATTTT. Translation: CASSSGRATDTQYF. V usage is TRBV6-1 and J usage is TRBJ2-3, with 10 bases fitting TRBD2. The CDR3 spans 14 residues. V lost 5 bases, J lost 2 bases, and 1 base stayed unmatched. In germline, CDR1 is MNHNS, CDR2 SASEGT.

This sequence joins TRBV7-2 and TRBJ2-3, with 9 bases aligning to TRBD2. Judging by the DNA end, TRBJ2-5 fits better; the J call may be wrong. The CDR3 covers 16 residues. Germline CDR1 and CDR2: SGHTA and FQGNSA. This CDR3 is CASSFSSIAGVETQYF. CDR3 sequence (DNA): TGTGCCAGCAGCTTTAGCTCGATAGCGGGAGTTGAGACCCAGTACTTC.

As concerns this clonotype: The junction departs from germline at one end; a sequencing error may be responsible. V usage is TRBV6-1 and J usage is TRBJ2-3, with a weak D call TRBD2 (5 bases). Germline CDR1 reads MNHNS; CDR2 reads SASEGT. CDR3 size: 16 residues. CDR3 nucleotides: TGTGCCAGCAGGGAAGACGGGGTGCGTGGCTTAGATACGCAGTACTTT. It specifies CASREDGVRGLDTQYF.

CDR3 loop: CASSHPGLVFFF. In nucleotides, the CDR3 is TGTGCCAGCAGTCACCCGGGACTAGTTTTCTTCTTC. This chain uses TRBV6-5 with TRBJ2-1, with 8 bases aligning to TRBD2. The CDR3 sequence is 12 residues long. Germline CDR1 is MNHEY and CDR2 is SVGAGI. V lost 5 bases and J lost 16; bases outside the gene matches: 10.

CDR3 sequence (DNA): TGTGCCAGCAGTCTTAGGAGGGGCGATGAGCAGTACTTC. It is translated as CASSLRRGDEQYF. The chain employs TRBV12-3 or TRBV12-4 and TRBJ2-1; TRBD2 might be the D (6 bases). The DNA end lines up better with TRBJ2-7; the J call may be wrong. CDR3 size: 13 residues.

This clonotype has only a few counts. The chain has TRBV27 and TRBJ2-1; D ambiguous. The CDR3 spans 13 residues. Germline CDR1 is MNHEY and CDR2 is SMNVEV (reference sequence). V lost 3 bases and J lost 9, with 12 bases in between. DNA for the CDR3: TGTGCCAGCAGTTTGAGCTACGGCAGTGAGCAGTTCTTC. This gives the protein CASSLSYGSEQFF.

Concerning this clonotype itself: The junction departs from germline at one end; a sequencing error may be responsible. This rearrangement joins TRBV6-1 to TRBJ2-1; D is perhaps TRBD1 or TRBD2 (5 bases each). Germline V gene data show CDR1 as MNHNS and CDR2 as SASEGT. The CDR3 length is 16 residues. CDR3 coding DNA: TGTGCCAGCAGTACAAGCCGGGGTGGGACCAAAAATACGCAGTACTTT. It translates to CASSTSRGGTKNTQYF.

This rearrangement joins TRBV6-1 to TRBJ2-5; D unresolved. The J call may be in error: the DNA end matches TRBJ2-7 better. CDR1 is MNHNS, CDR2 SASEGT, per germline. The CDR3 sequence is 13 residues long. CDR3 sequence: CASNPGVAYEQYF. For the CDR3, the DNA is TGTGCCAGCAATCCCGGCGTCGCCTACGAGCAGTACTTC.

The chain links TRBV6-1 to TRBJ2-1; 10 nucleotides agree with TRBD1. Germline assignment: CDR1 MNHNS and CDR2 SASEGT. The CDR3 is 17 amino acids. Losses at the gene ends were 7 bases for V and 6 bases for J; bases not matched to a gene: 15. Here the CDR3 DNA reads TGTGCCAGCACCATGAACGGGGGGACAGGGGTGTTCAATGAGCAGTTCTTC. Protein sequence: CASTMNGGTGVFNEQFF.

This chain connects TRBV27 to TRBJ2-5; the match to TRBD2 covers 9 bases. The better agreement between TRBJ2-7 and the DNA end casts doubt on the J call. Germline V gives CDR1 MNHEY, CDR2 SMNVEV (reference sequence). The CDR3 length is 15 residues. The CDR3 bases are TGTGCCAGCAGTAAACAAGCGGGAGGAACAGGCGAGCAGTACTTC. This codes for CASSKQAGGTGEQYF.

The chain combines TRBV7-3 with TRBJ2-7; 8 nucleotides agree with TRBD2. V shed 1 base and J 0 bases; nucleotides not matched to a gene: 2. Germline CDR1 is SGHTA and CDR2 is FQGTGA. CDR3 length equals 15 residues. The CDR3 here is CASSLNSGSSYEQYF. The CDR3 nucleotides are TGTGCCAGCAGCTTAAACAGCGGGAGCTCCTACGAGCAGTACTTC.

This clonotype was recorded at least ten times. This rearrangement joins TRBV6-5 to TRBJ1-4, with TRBD1 as a possible D gene (6 bases). Trimming took 3 bases from V and 4 from J, leaving 9 bases between them. The CDR3 runs 14 residues. CDR1 and CDR2 (germline): MNHEY, SVGAGI. The CDR3 loop is CASSYGQHNEKLFF. The DNA of the CDR3 is TGTGCCAGCAGTTATGGACAGCATAATGAAAAACTGTTTTTT.

Details on this clonotype: The junction departs from germline at one end; a sequencing error may be responsible. The V gene is TRBV6-1, the J gene TRBJ2-1; 7 bases map to TRBD2. TRBJ2-5 explains the end of the DNA better; the J call may be wrong. The CDR3 extends over 16 amino acids. Germline CDR1 MNHNS, CDR2 SASEGT. The CDR3 region is CASGGGGEGPKDTQYF. The DNA for the CDR3 is TGTGCCAGCGGGGGGGGTGGGGAGGGACCCAAAGATACCCAGTACTTC.

This clonotype occurred once. One end of the junction does not line up with germline, which may come from a read error. The chain couples TRBV6-1 to TRBJ2-2; possibly TRBD1 or TRBD2 for D (5 bases each). This CDR3 spans 15 amino acids. The germline V gene encodes CDR1 MNHNS and CDR2 SASEGT. The CDR3 reads CASSAGWRSTGTLYF. CDR3 bases: TGTGCCAGCAGCGCAGGGTGGAGGTCCACCGGGACGCTGTATTTT.

This clonotype appeared once. One junction end does not reproduce the germline sequence, and a read error may be involved. The chain is built from TRBV11-3 and TRBJ2-5; D possibly corresponds to TRBD1 (8 bases). With the DNA end fitting TRBJ2-6 better, the J assignment may be wrong. The CDR3 is made up of 14 amino acids. Per the germline V gene, CDR1 is SGHNT and CDR2 is YENEEA. In nucleotides, the CDR3 is TGTGTCAGCGGGATGGGCCCAGGGGGCAAGGCCCTGACTTTC. Amino acids: CVSGMGPGGKALTF.

The chain couples TRBV6-1 to TRBJ2-2; D not resolved. CDR3 size: 11 residues. V dropped 7 bases and J dropped 11 bases, with 11 bases sitting between them. The germline V gene encodes CDR1 MNHNS and CDR2 SASEGT. The CDR3 protein is CASKRKDELFF. The CDR3 region has the DNA TGTGCCAGCAAACGTAAGGATGAGCTGTTTTTT.

This clonotype was detected a few times. J is TRBJ2-1 and V is TRBV6-2 or TRBV6-3; a weak D match, TRBD2 (6 bases). Germline lookup yields CDR1 MNHEY and CDR2 SVGEGT. The CDR3 covers 19 residues. V shed 3 bases and J shed 0 bases, with 21 bases lying between them. The CDR3 DNA reads as TGTGCCAGCAGTTATACTACGGGGGAGCGGGTTAGCTCCTACAATGAGCAGTTCTTC. It encodes CASSYTTGERVSSYNEQFF.

This clonotype was counted only a few times. V gene TRBV3-1 combines with J gene TRBJ2-1; 7 positions agree with TRBD2. The assigned J gene may be wrong: the sequence end matches TRBJ2-7 better. CDR1 LGHDT and CDR2 YNNKEL come from the germline V gene (reference sequence). The CDR3 is 15 amino acids. The CDR3 sequence: CASSQGGRGSYEQYF. The DNA for the CDR3 is TGTGCCAGCAGCCAAGGGGGGAGGGGCTCCTACGAGCAGTACTTC.

This sequence joins TRBV6-1 and TRBJ2-3; D is possibly TRBD1 (5 bases). This CDR3 contains 13 residues. The ends were cut back, 6 bases at V and 5 bases at J, with 12 bases in the middle. Germline V gene sequence: CDR1 MNHNS, CDR2 SASEGT. The CDR3 protein is CASRPPGKDTQYF. The CDR3 DNA sequence: TGTGCCAGCAGACCGCCAGGGAAAGATACGCAGTATTTT.

Turning to this clonotype: At one of its ends the junction is not consistent with the germline gene, which may arise from a read error. This sequence joins TRBV6-1 and TRBJ2-3, with a tentative D call TRBD1 (7 bases). The germline V gene has CDR1 MNHNS and CDR2 SASEGT. This CDR3 region has 16 residues. CDR3: CASSRNQGGGADTQYF. CDR3 in DNA: TGTGCCAGCAGTCGCAACCAGGGGGGCGGGGCAGATACTCAGTACTTT.

This clonotype was observed many times. This rearrangement joins TRBV7-2 to TRBJ2-3, with 10 bases aligning to TRBD2. The CDR3 consists of 15 residues. V dropped 1 base and J dropped 8; count of bases not matched to a gene: 6. Looked up from germline, CDR1 is SGHTA and CDR2 is FQGNSA. The CDR3 sequence is CASSLGAGGAGTQYF. The CDR3 nucleotides are TGTGCCAGCAGCTTAGGAGCGGGAGGGGCGGGTACGCAGTATTTT.

Concerning this clonotype itself: At one end, the junction sequence differs from germline, possibly due to a read error. CDR3 region: CASASGGAKDMQYF. In nucleotides, the CDR3 is TGTGCCAGCGCTAGCGGGGGGGCCAAAGATATGCAGTACTTT. The rearrangement uses TRBV6-1 and TRBJ2-3; 12 bases match TRBD2. Germline CDR1 is MNHNS and CDR2 is SASEGT. CDR3 length: 14 amino acids.

The rearrangement joins TRBV27 to TRBJ2-3, with D unresolved. Germline V gene sequence: CDR1 MNHEY, CDR2 SMNVEV (reference sequence). V lost 2 bases and J lost 5, with 5 bases in between. This CDR3 spans 12 amino acids. This CDR3 reads CASSLGRDTQYF. CDR3 nucleotides: TGTGCCAGCAGTTTAGGAAGAGATACGCAGTATTTT.

V gene TRBV6-4 combines with J gene TRBJ2-3, with 12 nucleotides matching TRBD2. Trimming cost V 2 bases and J 0 bases; bases outside gene matches: 0. This CDR3 spans 16 amino acids. The germline CDR1 and CDR2 sequences are MRHNA and SNTAGT. Written as DNA, the CDR3 is TGTGCCAGCAGTGACGGGACTAGCGGGAGCACAGATACGCAGTATTTT. Translating it yields CASSDGTSGSTDTQYF.

This clonotype has just one count. Mismatch with germline at one junction end may stem from a read error. This chain uses TRBV6-1 with TRBJ2-4; D possibly uses TRBD1 or TRBD2 (6 bases each). Looked up from germline, CDR1 is MNHNS and CDR2 is SASEGT. CDR3 length: 13 amino acids. As DNA, the CDR3 is TGTGCCAGCGGGGGGCACAGCCAAAACACTCAGTACTTC. Translated: CASGGHSQNTQYF.

This clonotype appeared a single time. The chain couples TRBV6-1 to TRBJ2-1; the match to TRBD1 covers 9 bases. The J call may not be correct, given that the DNA end is closer to TRBJ2-5. Germline CDR1 is MNHNS and CDR2 is SASEGT. The CDR3 consists of 16 residues. The CDR3 DNA reads TGTGCCAGCAGTGAAGGGCGGAGGACAGGGGAAGAGACCCAGTACTTC. It translates to CASSEGRRTGEETQYF.

The V and J genes are TRBV7-6 and TRBJ2-3, with D uncertain. Trimming left V 1 base short and J 4 bases short, with 6 bases between. The CDR3 covers 13 residues. Germline assignment: CDR1 SGHVS and CDR2 FNYEAQ. CDR3 coding DNA: TGTGCCAGCAGCTTAGTAGGGCCAGATACGCAGTATTTT. This gives the protein CASSLVGPDTQYF.

The V call is TRBV27, the J call TRBJ1-6, with a possible D match to TRBD1 (6 bases). The germline CDR1 and CDR2 sequences are MNHEY and SMNVEV (reference sequence). This CDR3 region has 15 residues. The V end was cut by 6 bases, the J end by 10 bases, with 19 bases between. DNA of the CDR3: TGTGCCAGCAGCCTCCTCGGGACACAGACCTCACCCCTCCACTTT. Translated, it gives CASSLLGTQTSPLHF.

The chain couples TRBV6-1 to TRBJ2-1; 11 nucleotides align to TRBD2. The V gene end was trimmed by 4 bases and the J gene end by 9 bases; junction bases not matched to a gene: 5. The CDR3 is 14 residues long. Germline lookup yields CDR1 MNHNS and CDR2 SASEGT. CDR3 sequence reads: CASSGGLAGGEQFF. In nucleotides, the CDR3 is TGTGCCAGCAGTGGGGGCCTAGCGGGAGGTGAGCAGTTCTTC.

A note on this clonotype: At one end, the junction sequence differs from germline, possibly due to a read error. The rearrangement links TRBV11-1 to TRBJ2-4; 7 bases map to TRBD2. The CDR3 consists of 16 residues. Germline-derived CDR1 and CDR2 are SGHAT and FQDESV (reference sequence). DNA of the CDR3: TGTGTGAGCCGTTCGACTGGGGGGGGAGGCAAAAACACGCAGTACTTT. This sequence encodes CVSRSTGGGGKNTQYF.

A remark on this clonotype: The junction shows a germline mismatch at one end, possibly a read error. The chain is built from TRBV6-1 and TRBJ2-4, with 8 bases matching TRBD2. The V gene's germline CDR1 is MNHNS and CDR2 SASEGT. CDR3 length equals 16 residues. Here the CDR3 DNA reads TGTGCCAGCAGTCGCAACCGGGGGGGCGCCAAAAACATGCAGTACTTC. It codes for CASSRNRGGAKNMQYF.